A single sample is the source of the 21 T cell receptor beta chains below, sequenced in a study of T cell repertoires in cytomegalovirus infection. TCRdb re-called the reads through MiXCR, storing one row per CDR3 protein. The data show 200,000 or so distinct CDR3 sequences, 38% seen once. The antigens for these receptors are not known. The starting material was CD8+ T cells from cultured PBMCs, obtained from culture after CMV antigen stimulation. The receptors here all came from a human donor in good health (CMV status not recorded). Some clones in this sample may be carry-over from other donors' samples.

This chain uses TRBV27 with TRBJ1-5; D unclear. Trimming took off 2 bases at V and 6 bases at J, with 8 bases between the two ends. The CDR3 spans 13 residues. Looked up from germline, CDR1 is MNHEY and CDR2 is SMNVEV (reference sequence). CDR3 DNA: TGTGCCAGCAGTTTAGTAGGGAGTCAGCCCCAGCATTTT. Translation gives CASSLVGSQPQHF.

The rearrangement uses TRBV7-9 and TRBJ2-1; 7 bases are a match to TRBD1. With V trimmed by 3 bases and J by 3 bases, 11 bases remained unmatched. The germline gives CDR1 SEHNR, CDR2 FQNEAQ (reference sequence). This CDR3 contains 17 residues. CDR3 sequence: CASSFILGTENYNEQFF. The CDR3 DNA is TGTGCCAGCAGCTTCATTCTCGGGACAGAAAACTACAATGAGCAGTTCTTC.

Here the CDR3 reads CASSLGAGTSTDTQYF. CDR3 DNA sequence: TGTGCCAGCAGCTTAGGAGCCGGGACAAGCACAGATACGCAGTATTTT. The genes are TRBV7-8 and TRBJ2-3, with a possible D match to TRBD1 (6 bases). Germline V gives CDR1 SGHVS, CDR2 FQNEAQ. The CDR3 extends over 16 amino acids. V lost 1 base, J lost 0 bases, and 11 bases lay in between.

The chain has TRBV28 and TRBJ2-1; no reliable D call. From germline, CDR1 is MDHEN and CDR2 SYDVKM. Trimming pared 1 base from V and 7 bases from J, leaving 8 bases between. There are 13 residues in the CDR3. The DNA of the CDR3 is TGTGCCAGCAGTTTATTAGGGCAAAATGAGCAGTTCTTC. This sequence encodes CASSLLGQNEQFF.

The chain joins TRBV28 to TRBJ1-6; 7 positions match TRBD1. Germline-derived CDR1 and CDR2 are MDHEN and SYDVKM. J was trimmed by 10 bases and V by 3 bases; bases with no gene match: 6. The CDR3 contains 14 residues. The CDR3 DNA sequence: TGTGCCAGCAGTTTCACAGGGGTGGGATCACCCCTCCACTTT. As protein: CASSFTGVGSPLHF. Full variable domain (rest looked up from reference TRBV28 and TRBJ1-6): DVKVTQSSRYLVKRTGEKVFLECVQDMDHENMFWYRQDPGLGLRLIYFSYDVKMKEKGDIPEGYSVSREKKERFSLILESASTNQTSMYLCASSFTGVGSPLHFGNGTRLTVT.

This sequence joins TRBV9 and TRBJ2-5; D perhaps matches TRBD1 (7 bases). Germline assignment: CDR1 SGDLS and CDR2 YYNGEE. V dropped 3 bases and J dropped 2 bases, with 11 bases sitting between them. CDR3 length equals 14 residues. The CDR3 region is CASSAEGQQETQYF. CDR3 DNA: TGTGCCAGCAGCGCGGAGGGACAGCAAGAGACCCAGTACTTC.

This rearrangement joins TRBV28 to TRBJ1-5, with D perhaps matching TRBD1 (6 bases). Per the germline V gene, CDR1 is MDHEN and CDR2 is SYDVKM. CDR3 length: 14 amino acids. The V gene lost 2 bases and the J gene lost 4 bases, with 9 bases spanning the gap. The CDR3 here is CASSLRGLNQPQHF. CDR3 DNA sequence: TGTGCCAGCAGTTTAAGGGGGTTAAATCAGCCCCAGCATTTT.

This clonotype has a single count. V is TRBV11-1 and J is TRBJ2-7; 9 bases map to TRBD1. Germline CDR1 SGHAT, CDR2 FQDESV (reference sequence). The CDR3 length is 15 residues. J was trimmed by 3 bases and V by 5 bases; bases with no gene match: 8. CDR3 nucleotides: TGTGCCAGCAGCCCGGATCCGGACAGGGGCTACGAGCAGTACTTC. The encoded protein is CASSPDPDRGYEQYF.

At least ten counts were recorded for this clonotype. This chain uses TRBV7-8 with TRBJ2-1, with D perhaps matching TRBD1 (5 bases). The germline gives CDR1 SGHVS, CDR2 FQNEAQ. There are 15 residues in the CDR3. Trimming pared 4 bases from V and 12 bases from J, leaving 22 bases between. In DNA form, the CDR3 reads TGTGCCAGCAGCTCCCCTAGGGGCCTCGAAATAGGGCAGTTCTTC. Protein product: CASSSPRGLEIGQFF.

This clonotype was counted at least ten times. The chain employs TRBV6-1 and TRBJ1-1; 9 bases line up with TRBD1. The CDR3 is made up of 15 amino acids. V trimming: 2 bases; J trimming: 4 bases; junction bases outside the gene matches: 5. Looked up from germline, CDR1 is MNHNS and CDR2 is SASEGT. CDR3 sequence reads: CASSETGTGSTEAFF. CDR3 nucleotide sequence: TGTGCCAGCAGTGAAACCGGGACAGGGTCCACTGAAGCTTTCTTT.

Here the CDR3 reads CASSVVAGGRETNNEQFF. Here the CDR3 DNA reads TGTGCCAGCAGCGTAGTAGCGGGAGGGCGAGAAACTAACAATGAGCAGTTCTTC. V is TRBV9 and J is TRBJ2-1; 11 bases fit TRBD2. CDR1 is SGDLS and CDR2 is YYNGEE in the germline V gene. This CDR3 spans 18 amino acids. The V gene end was trimmed by 0 bases and the J gene end by 5 bases; junction bases not matched to a gene: 10. Looking up the rest from reference TRBV9 and TRBJ2-1 gives the full variable domain: DSGVTQTPKHLITATGQRVTLRCSPRSGDLSVYWYQQSLDQGLQFLIQYYNGEERAKGNILERFSAQQFPDLHSELNLSSLELGDSALYFCASSVVAGGRETNNEQFFGPGTRLTVL.

This chain joins TRBV5-4 and TRBJ2-1; perhaps TRBD1 as D (6 bases). The CDR3 extends over 12 amino acids. Germline loops: CDR1 SGHNT, CDR2 YYREEE (reference sequence). Trimming took off 9 bases at V and 9 bases at J, with 16 bases between the two ends. CDR3 sequence (DNA): TGTGCCACTACAGGGTCAGTCTCTGAGCAGTTCTTC. It specifies CATTGSVSEQFF.

This clonotype was detected a few times. The chain carries TRBV7-2 and TRBJ2-7; D perhaps matches TRBD2 (6 bases). V was trimmed by 1 base and J by 5 bases, leaving 21 bases between them. CDR1 and CDR2 (germline): SGHTA, FQGNSA. The CDR3 contains 17 residues. CDR3 coding DNA: TGTGCCAGCAGCTTAGGGGGGTATGGGACGGAGGGCGACGAGCAGTACTTC. Protein: CASSLGGYGTEGDEQYF.

This clonotype appeared a few times. V usage is TRBV28 and J usage is TRBJ2-4; D is unresolved. V was cut by 5 bases and J by 5 bases, with 13 bases left in between. This CDR3 has 14 amino acids. The germline gives CDR1 MDHEN, CDR2 SYDVKM. The CDR3 is CASSPSRGQNIQYF. CDR3 nucleotides: TGTGCCAGCAGTCCCTCGAGAGGTCAAAACATTCAGTACTTC. The whole variable domain, filled in from reference TRBV28 and TRBJ2-4, reads DVKVTQSSRYLVKRTGEKVFLECVQDMDHENMFWYRQDPGLGLRLIYFSYDVKMKEKGDIPEGYSVSREKKERFSLILESASTNQTSMYLCASSPSRGQNIQYFGAGTRLSVL.

This clonotype came up a few times. The chain carries TRBV27 and TRBJ1-2; 10 nucleotides agree with TRBD1. The CDR3 has 16 amino acids. Germline CDR1 MNHEY, CDR2 SMNVEV (reference sequence). The V and J ends lost 5 bases and 7 bases, in that order; junction bases with no gene match: 13. The CDR3 DNA reads TGTGCCAGCAGTCGCGCGACAGGGGGCCAGGGAGCTGGCTACACCTTC. Protein product: CASSRATGGQGAGYTF.

The V and J genes are TRBV11-2 and TRBJ2-5; the match to TRBD2 covers 14 bases. The CDR3 spans 16 residues. The germline gives CDR1 SGHAT, CDR2 FQNNGV. Losses at the gene ends were 5 bases for V and 4 bases for J; bases not matched to a gene: 6. Written as DNA, the CDR3 is TGTGCCAGCAGCCATCCCGGGACTAGCGGGGGAGAGACCCAGTACTTC. It is translated as CASSHPGTSGGETQYF.

This clonotype has just a few counts. The chain has TRBV2 and TRBJ2-3; D may be TRBD1 or TRBD2 (5 bases each). Germline values: CDR1 SNHLY, CDR2 FYNNEI. The CDR3 is 16 amino acids. V was clipped by 9 bases and J by 0 bases, with 19 bases between them. The CDR3 region is CARNTLRDGSTDTQYF. The CDR3 nucleotides read TGTGCCAGAAACACCTTACGGGACGGTAGCACAGATACGCAGTATTTT.

V gene TRBV12-5 combines with J gene TRBJ2-2; D may be TRBD1 or TRBD2 (5 bases each). The CDR3 is 15 residues long. Germline-derived CDR1 and CDR2 are LGHNT and FRNRAP. V was trimmed by 4 bases and J by 5 bases, leaving 14 bases between them. The CDR3: CASGSGTIRTGELFF. The CDR3 region has the DNA TGTGCTAGTGGTTCCGGGACCATTCGAACCGGGGAGCTGTTTTTT.

This clonotype was picked up a small number of times. This chain links TRBV12-5 with TRBJ1-3; D unclear. Germline V lookup: CDR1 LGHNT, CDR2 FRNRAP. The CDR3 has 15 amino acids. Trimming left V 3 bases short and J 0 bases short, with 9 bases between. The DNA of the CDR3 is TGTGCTAGTGGTTTCTCGCTTAACTCTGGAAACACCATATATTTT. It is translated as CASGFSLNSGNTIYF.

As to this clonotype: It may be a read error: a sequence one base away is much more abundant. J is TRBJ2-3 and V is TRBV7-6; 7 nucleotides agree with TRBD1. The length of the CDR3 is 16 residues. V trimming: 5 bases; J trimming: 2 bases; junction bases outside the gene matches: 10. Germline lookup yields CDR1 SGHVS and CDR2 FNYEAQ. CDR3 amino acids: CASSPQQGLVTDTQYF. CDR3 DNA sequence: TGTGCCAGCAGCCCTCAACAGGGGCTCGTCACAGATACGCAGTATTTT.

This clonotype showed up just a few times. This chain uses TRBV27 with TRBJ2-1; 8 bases align to TRBD2. Trimming removed 5 bases from V and 2 bases from J; junction bases left unmatched: 11. This CDR3 is 17 amino acids long. Per the germline V gene, CDR1 is MNHEY and CDR2 is SMNVEV (reference sequence). CDR3 in amino acids: CASSLPGLAGPYNEQFF. CDR3 nucleotide sequence: TGTGCCAGCAGTCTACCCGGGCTAGCGGGTCCCTACAATGAGCAGTTCTTC.